One sample yielded the 9 T cell receptor beta chains listed below, sequenced in a study of molecular identifiers for immune sequencing clone quantification. A single record per CDR3 protein comes from TCRdb applying MiXCR to the PCR reads. The data show under 800,000 distinct CDR3 sequences, 25% seen once. Sequencing was carried out using naive CD8+ T cells from blood, with Jurkat cell RNA spiked in. Subset given: FACS-sorted CD8+CD4-CCR7+CD45RA+ naive T cells. The receptors stem from a human donor in good health. Some libraries in this study had Jurkat cell RNA spiked in.

This clonotype was counted many times. V and J are TRBV6-6 and TRBJ2-7; D is undetermined. Germline lookup yields CDR1 MNHNY and CDR2 SVGAGI (reference sequence). V lost 2 bases and J 4 bases, leaving 9 bases between the germline ends. This CDR3 region has 13 residues. The CDR3 region has the DNA TGTGCCAGCAGTTACCAGGCCCAATACGAGCAGTACTTC. Encoded protein: CASSYQAQYEQYF.

This clonotype was seen many times. The chain employs TRBV27 and TRBJ2-7; 11 nucleotides align to TRBD1. From germline, CDR1 is MNHEY and CDR2 SMNVEV (reference sequence). This CDR3 is 15 amino acids long. The V segment lost 2 bases and the J segment 3 bases; nucleotides outside the gene matches: 3. The CDR3 nucleotides read TGTGCCAGCAGTTTAGCTGGGACAGGGGGCTACGAGCAGTACTTC. Protein sequence: CASSLAGTGGYEQYF.

There are many counts of this clonotype. The gene calls are TRBV29-1 and TRBJ2-7; D remains ambiguous. Trimming cost V 3 bases and J 3 bases, with 12 bases left between them. Germline V lookup: CDR1 SQVTM, CDR2 ANQGSEA. This CDR3 has 13 amino acids. The CDR3 DNA is TGCAGCGTTGAGTCCCTGGGAAGCTACGAGCAGTACTTC. It codes for CSVESLGSYEQYF.

At least ten counts were recorded for this clonotype. V is TRBV5-6 and J is TRBJ1-2; D uncertain. The CDR3 runs 18 residues. V lost 3 bases and J lost 4, with 25 bases in between. Germline V gives CDR1 SGHDT, CDR2 YYEEEE. The CDR3 reads CASSSFGPKRPKFYGYTF. The CDR3 bases are TGTGCCAGCAGCTCTTTCGGACCGAAGAGACCAAAATTCTATGGCTACACCTTC. The full variable domain, rest sourced from reference TRBV5-6 and TRBJ1-2, is DAGVTQSPTHLIKTRGQQVTLRCSPKSGHDTVSWYQQALGQGPQFIFQYYEEEERQRGNFPDRFSGHQFPNYSSELNVNALLLGDSALYLCASSSFGPKRPKFYGYTFGSGTRLTVV.

Comments on this clonotype: Compared with germline, one end of the junction differs, possibly owing to a read error. The V gene is TRBV6-1, the J gene TRBJ1-5; tentative D call: TRBD1 (6 bases). Germline V gene sequence: CDR1 MNHNS, CDR2 SASEGT. CDR3 size: 15 residues. The CDR3 here is CATYLSVGGNQPPHF. The CDR3 DNA reads as TGTGCCACCTATCTCAGCGTCGGGGGCAATCAGCCCCCGCATTTT.

The chain uses TRBV5-5 and TRBJ1-1; 10 positions match TRBD1. V was clipped by 7 bases and J by 5 bases; unmatched bases: 5. CDR1 SGHKS and CDR2 YYEKEE come from the germline V gene (reference sequence). The CDR3 runs to 13 residues. The chain's CDR3 is CASGQGVKTEAFF. The CDR3 DNA follows: TGTGCCAGCGGACAGGGGGTTAAAACTGAAGCTTTCTTT.

Points on this clonotype: The CDR3 does not close with the conserved phenylalanine or tryptophan, likely indicating a read error. The DNA is left out, because the CDR3 cannot be placed on it with certainty; the CDR3 is given as TCRdb lists it. The chain combines TRBV12-3 or TRBV12-4 with TRBJ2-3; TRBD1 was called by the table and not checked on the DNA. The CDR3 sequence runs 16 residues, both termini included. This CDR3 is CASSPGSPWGTDTQYL.

A note on this clonotype: This sequence may be a read error, since a much larger clone differs from it by one base. The chain recombines TRBV20-1 with TRBJ2-4; the D gene is possibly TRBD1 (5 bases). This CDR3 has 11 amino acids. Per the germline V gene, CDR1 is DFQATT and CDR2 is SNEGSKA (reference sequence). V lost 6 bases and J 6 bases, leaving 9 bases between the germline ends. In DNA form, the CDR3 reads TGCAGTGCGGGGCCCGGAAACATTCAGTACTTC. The encoded protein is CSAGPGNIQYF.

This clonotype was seen ten or more times. This chain joins TRBV27 and TRBJ1-5, with D unclear. This CDR3 spans 12 amino acids. Trimming removed 3 bases at V and 7 bases at J, with 7 bases between. CDR1 and CDR2 from the germline V gene are MNHEY and SMNVEV (reference sequence). CDR3 coding DNA: TGTGCCAGCAGTTTGGTTGGGCAGCCCCAGCATTTT. It specifies CASSLVGQPQHF.